This T cell receptor (beta chain) was identified during a study of T cell repertoires in cytomegalovirus infection. Via MiXCR, TCRdb re-called the reads, giving one row per CDR3 protein. Of roughly 120,000 distinct CDR3 sequences detected, around a tenth appear once; the ten largest clones hold 31%. This clonotype was picked up many times. Its antigen remains unidentified. The CDR3 runs to 19 residues. Deletions cut 0 bases from V and 4 bases from J, with 25 bases between. CDR1 is DFQATT, CDR2 SNEGSKA, per germline (reference sequence). Study-wide results and caveats: HLA-C-restricted CMV clonotypes gave the most frequent clonotype in two of eight donors. People with CMV and the relevant HLA were identified by cumulative public TCR beta family frequency.

Sequenced: PBMCs, sequenced either directly or after in vitro stimulation (not recorded which). This clonotype was obtained from a human donor in good health (CMV status not recorded). Some clones in this sample may be carry-over from other donors' samples. The gene calls are TRBV20-1 and TRBJ2-1, with D perhaps TRBD2 (5 bases). CDR3 nucleotides: TGCAGTGCTAGAGAACCATCCCAGCGGCCAGCGGTGATTTACAATGAGCAGTTCTTC. Translation: CSAREPSQRPAVIYNEQFF.